This passage covers 10 T cell receptor beta chains from one sample sequenced in a study of blood T cells in healthy people across ages. The use of a sample-barcoded 5' primer and a J-beta primer mix characterized a second PCR of roughly 6 to 11 cycles. TCRdb re-derived calls from the 5' RACE reads in MiXCR, one entry per CDR3 protein. The table has more than 550,000 distinct CDR3 sequences, roughly 20% seen once. Sequenced sample: blood. The receptors derive from a man in his 70s in good health.

This rearrangement joins TRBV28 to TRBJ1-3; D uncertain. The germline V gene has CDR1 MDHEN and CDR2 SYDVKM. This CDR3 is built from 13 residues. The CDR3 DNA is TGTGCGACAACCATCAGATCCCGAAACACCATATATTTT. It translates to CATTIRSRNTIYF.

With respect to this clonotype: Sequence at one end of the junction differs from germline and may be a read error. The chain uses TRBV2 and TRBJ2-5, with 12 positions matching TRBD2. The CDR3 runs to 14 residues. Per the germline V gene, CDR1 is SNHLY and CDR2 is FYNNEI. The CDR3 nucleotides are TGTGCCAGCAGTGAGTCTCTAGCGGGAGGGCCTCCGTTCTTC. Translated, it gives CASSESLAGGPPFF.

The chain employs TRBV20-1 and TRBJ2-7; 12 bases map to TRBD1. V was pared by 6 bases and J by 6 bases, with 12 bases of the junction left unmatched. Germline V gene data show CDR1 as DFQATT and CDR2 as SNEGSKA (reference sequence). The CDR3 is 15 residues long. The CDR3 sequence: CSAIDSGTGGSEQYF. Written as DNA, the CDR3 is TGCAGTGCAATAGACTCCGGGACAGGGGGCAGCGAGCAGTACTTC.

The V and J genes are TRBV6-6 and TRBJ2-5; D gene unclear. TRBJ2-7 matches the DNA end more closely, so the J call is doubtful. Germline CDR1 MNHNY, CDR2 SVGAGI (reference sequence). The CDR3 contains 12 residues. The CDR3 sequence is CAGSQTAYEQYV. CDR3 coding DNA: TGTGCCGGCAGCCAGACGGCCTACGAGCAGTACGTC.

The chain employs TRBV12-3 or TRBV12-4 and TRBJ1-2; D is ambiguous. This CDR3 is built from 14 residues. Trimming took 3 bases from V and 3 from J, leaving 11 bases between them. CDR3 protein: CASSFRQSDYGYTF. CDR3 nucleotides: TGTGCCAGCAGTTTCCGGCAGTCCGACTATGGCTACACCTTC.

The chain recombines TRBV29-1 with TRBJ2-7, with D unresolved. The J call may not be correct, given that the DNA end is closer to TRBJ2-5. The germline CDR1 and CDR2 sequences are SQVTM and ANQGSEA. The CDR3 length is 13 residues. Here the CDR3 reads CSVDVQRQETQYF. In nucleotides, the CDR3 is TGCAGCGTTGATGTGCAGCGCCAAGAGACCCAGTACTTC.

The table lists this clonotype with a few counts. This chain joins TRBV6-5 and TRBJ2-7, with 10 positions matching TRBD2. The CDR3 is 15 residues long. The V and J ends lost 5 bases and 1 base, in that order; junction bases with no gene match: 5. The germline V gene encodes CDR1 MNHEY and CDR2 SVGAGI. In nucleotides, the CDR3 is TGTGCCAGCAGTCCGATGACTAGCGGGTCCTACGAGCAGTACTTC. The encoded protein is CASSPMTSGSYEQYF.

This chain joins TRBV5-1 and TRBJ1-4; 7 bases are a match to TRBD1. The CDR3 sequence is 16 residues long. Germline CDR1 is SGHRS and CDR2 is YFSETQ. The V gene end was trimmed by 0 bases and the J gene end by 6 bases; junction bases not matched to a gene: 8. The chain's CDR3 is CASSLDPATGDEKLFF. In nucleotides, the CDR3 is TGCGCCAGCAGCTTGGATCCAGCTACAGGGGATGAAAAACTGTTTTTT.

This clonotype was picked up many times. The V gene is TRBV12-3 or TRBV12-4, the J gene TRBJ2-1, with 10 bases that match TRBD2. Trimming cost V 7 bases and J 3 bases; bases outside gene matches: 12. This CDR3 contains 17 residues. The CDR3 DNA reads as TGTGCCAGCACCTTAGGGACCGGGACTAGCGACTACAATGAGCAGTTCTTC. Residues: CASTLGTGTSDYNEQFF.

The CDR3 loop is CASRAGTAASEAFF. The CDR3 nucleotides are TGTGCCAGCAGAGCCGGGACGGCGGCGTCTGAAGCTTTCTTT. This sequence joins TRBV14 and TRBJ1-1; maybe TRBD1 (5 bases). Germline lookup yields CDR1 SGHDN and CDR2 FVKESK. The CDR3 has 14 residues. The V end was cut by 6 bases, the J end by 6 bases, with 17 bases between.